This T cell receptor (beta chain) is from a study of T cell changes during pregnancy in multiple sclerosis. The assay was immunoSEQ multiplex PCR, and TCRdb's table has in-frame clones only and misses some. Of 70,000 to 95,000 clones in the sample, 90% to 95% were seen once. The CDR3 covers 14 residues. Germline V gene sequence: CDR1 SEHNR, CDR2 FQNEAQ (reference sequence). The V end lost 5 bases, the J end lost 5 bases, and 16 bases lay between the germline ends. Sequences were derived from peripheral blood, sampled in the third trimester of pregnancy. The receptor comes from a female donor with multiple sclerosis, enrolled in a pregnancy study. The rearrangement links TRBV7-9 to TRBJ2-7; maybe TRBD2 (5 bases). The DNA of the CDR3 is TGTGCCAGCAGCCCCGGCGGTAGCGTCGACGAGCAGTACTTC. Amino acids: CASSPGGSVDEQYF. Drawing the rest from reference TRBV7-9 and TRBJ2-7, the complete variable domain is DTGVSQNPRHKITKRGQNVTFRCDPISEHNRLYWYRQTLGQGPEFLTYFQNEAQLEKSRLLSDRFSAERPKGSFSTLEIQRTEQGDSAMYLCASSPGGSVDEQYFGPGTRLTVT.